Listed below are T cell receptor beta chains from one sample, sequenced in a study of blood T cell repertoires in COVID-19. Profiling relied on immunoSEQ multiplex PCR, and the TCRdb table lists in-frame clones only, not all of them. The sample lists 130,000 or so clones; about 76% were seen once. The specimen sequenced was peripheral blood. The receptors were gathered from a woman between 65 and 79 years old with COVID-19, enrolled during active disease. Both conserved end residues are trimmed from each CDR3. Each record gives: V gene, J gene, clone size, CDR3 protein. A clone size is listed for some rows: how often the clone was seen (once, few, many), or a class if it is expanded.

TRBV5-5	TRBJ2-7	NA	ASTTGPGPGQGGYEQY
TRBV20-1	TRBJ1-5	few	SASTTPGQGFSQPQH
TRBV5-6	TRBJ1-3	NA	ASSLGRSGNTIY
TRBV27	TRBJ2-7	NA	ASSLTGTGVVEQY
TRBV7-9	TRBJ1-6	NA	ASSPGGVYNSPLH
TRBV11-1	TRBJ2-3	NA	ASSLEAVTDTQY
TRBV5-1	TRBJ1-6	few	ASSLGRGNSPLH
TRBV5-1	TRBJ1-1	NA	ASSLGRVNTEAF
TRBV11-3	TRBJ2-1	NA	ASSSHYNEQF
TRBV6-5	TRBJ2-2	once	ASSYSGLAGDGELF
TRBV2	TRBJ1-4	NA	ASSMTQEKLF
TRBV9	TRBJ2-1	NA	ASSPSGGAYNEQF
TRBV29-1	TRBJ2-5	NA	SVVRTPGETQY
TRBV6-2/TRBV6-3	TRBJ2-7	NA	ASSLSRDREQY
TRBV28	TRBJ1-4	NA	ASSRLRTATNEKLF
TRBV18	TRBJ1-2	NA	ASSPGLAGLNGYT
TRBV2	TRBJ1-3	NA	ASRESGNTIY
TRBV14	TRBJ2-5	once	ASSQFRGTPGTQY
TRBV11-2	TRBJ2-1	NA	ASSLFRGEQF
TRBV9	TRBJ1-5	few	ASSVILGGEINQPQH
TRBV10-3	TRBJ1-2	NA	AISGNDGSVNYGYT
TRBV3-1/TRBV3-2	TRBJ1-2	NA	ASSQGGGSGYT
TRBV5-4	TRBJ1-6	NA	ASHWTGAKHSPLH